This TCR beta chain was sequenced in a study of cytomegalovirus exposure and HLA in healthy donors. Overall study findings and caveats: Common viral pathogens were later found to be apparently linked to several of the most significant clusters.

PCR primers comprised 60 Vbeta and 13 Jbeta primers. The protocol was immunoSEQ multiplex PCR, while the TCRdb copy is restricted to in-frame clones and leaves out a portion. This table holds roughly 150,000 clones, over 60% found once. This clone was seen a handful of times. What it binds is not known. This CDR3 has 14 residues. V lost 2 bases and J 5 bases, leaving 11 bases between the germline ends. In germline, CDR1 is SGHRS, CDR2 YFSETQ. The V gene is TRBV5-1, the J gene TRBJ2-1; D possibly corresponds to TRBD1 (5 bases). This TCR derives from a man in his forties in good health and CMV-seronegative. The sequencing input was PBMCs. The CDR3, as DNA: TGCGCCAGCAGCTTTTTTGGCAGGGACAATGAGCAGTTCTTC. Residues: CASSFFGRDNEQFF.